This T cell receptor (beta chain) was identified in a study of T-cell reconstitution after alpha-beta-depleted transplantation in children. Unique molecular identifiers were incorporated into the prepared TCRbeta library. TCRdb reanalysed the PCR reads using MiXCR and keeps one entry per CDR3 protein. The data contain roughly 790,000 distinct CDR3 sequences, 15% to 20% of them singletons. The germline V and J ends were trimmed by 2 bases and 6 bases, with 9 bases remaining between them. This CDR3 spans 12 amino acids. Per the germline V gene, CDR1 is SGHDT and CDR2 is YYEEEE. The clonotype comes from a male patient between 5 and 17 years old who had a stem cell transplant for acute lymphoblastic leukemia, so the T cells may come from the graft donor. Here the sequenced sample was PBMCs, mostly from graft donor cells, taken 360 days after TCRalphabeta/CD19-depleted stem cell transplant. The chain uses TRBV5-6 and TRBJ2-7, with a tentative D call TRBD1 (5 bases). DNA for the CDR3: TGTGCCAGCAGCTTTAGGGGTGTCGAGCAGTACTTC. This gives the protein CASSFRGVEQYF.